A single sample is the source of the 4 T cell receptor beta chains below, sequenced in a study of early T cells in non-severe SARS-CoV-2 infection. TCRdb re-called the 5' RACE reads through MiXCR, storing one row per CDR3 protein. This table holds about 75,000 distinct CDR3 sequences, roughly 10% found once. Source: whole blood, taken at baseline. These receptor sequences come from an adult who was a healthcare worker with PCR-confirmed SARS-CoV-2 infection or an uninfected control (not recorded which).

V gene TRBV6-2 or TRBV6-3 combines with J gene TRBJ2-1, with a weak D call TRBD1 (6 bases). Germline CDR1 is MNHEY and CDR2 is SVGEGT. V lost 6 bases and J 5 bases, leaving 11 bases between the germline ends. This CDR3 spans 13 amino acids. The chain's CDR3 is CASRKQGNNEQFF. As DNA, the CDR3 is TGTGCCAGCAGAAAACAGGGTAACAATGAGCAGTTCTTC.

The chain joins TRBV23-1 to TRBJ2-1; D gene uncertain. TRBV23-1 is given ORF status, its function remaining uncertain. This CDR3 region has 11 residues. Trimming stripped 8 bases from V and 8 bases from J, with 10 bases between. The CDR3 reads CASGKNDEQFF. CDR3 in DNA: TGCGCCAGCGGGAAAAATGATGAGCAGTTCTTC.

The table lists this clonotype with a few counts. The V call is TRBV6-5, the J call TRBJ1-2, with a tentative D call TRBD1 (6 bases). Per the germline V gene, CDR1 is MNHEY and CDR2 is SVGAGI. The V end lost 7 bases, the J end lost 8 bases, and 23 bases lay between the germline ends. This CDR3 spans 15 amino acids. CDR3 in amino acids: CASNSKQGPLGGYTF. The CDR3 region has the DNA TGTGCCAGCAACAGCAAACAGGGACCCCTTGGCGGCTACACCTTC.

The rearrangement links TRBV12-3 or TRBV12-4 to TRBJ2-6; 8 bases map to TRBD1. The CDR3 totals 17 residues. The V segment lost 5 bases and the J segment 2 bases; nucleotides outside the gene matches: 8. The CDR3 sequence: CASSQRTGFTGANVLTF. For the CDR3, the DNA is TGTGCCAGCAGTCAACGGACAGGGTTTACTGGGGCCAACGTCCTGACTTTC.